The 8 T cell receptor beta chains reported below all come from one sample, sequenced in a study of T cells in Graves' hyperthyroidism and ophthalmopathy. Amplified regions were TCR beta CDR3 sequences from RNA transcripts. The HTBI set primed first-round TCR CDR3 RT-PCR. TCRdb re-called the multiplex PCR reads with MiXCR, one entry per CDR3 protein. In the table there are approximately 300,000 distinct CDR3 sequences, roughly 19% of which are singletons. The sample consisted of blood. The receptors derive from a man aged 50 or older with Graves' ophthalmopathy.

For the CDR3, the DNA is TGTGCCAGCAGCTCCCAGGATGAGAACACTGAAGCTTTCTTT. Amino acid sequence: CASSSQDENTEAFF. The chain combines TRBV12-3 or TRBV12-4 with TRBJ1-1; D unclear. There are 14 residues in the CDR3. V was pared by 6 bases and J by 1 base, with 12 bases between.

This clonotype was recorded at least ten times. CDR3 nucleotide sequence: TGCGCCAGCAGTTACGACAACAGGGTGGGCAATGAGCAGTTCTTC. Amino acids: CASSYDNRVGNEQFF. V usage is TRBV5-1 and J usage is TRBJ2-1; perhaps TRBD1 as D (6 bases). Germline CDR1 and CDR2: SGHRS and YFSETQ. There are 15 residues in the CDR3. V was clipped by 5 bases and J by 6 bases, with 18 bases between them.

This clonotype was seen only a few times. The chain employs TRBV4-2 and TRBJ2-3, with D perhaps matching TRBD2 (6 bases). V lost 4 bases and J lost 4, with 12 bases in between. Germline-derived CDR1 and CDR2 are LGHNA and YNFKEQ. The CDR3 loop spans 14 amino acids. The CDR3 loop reads CASSPLATSDTQYF. The CDR3, as DNA: TGTGCCAGCAGCCCACTAGCTACGTCAGATACGCAGTATTTT.

This clonotype has at least ten counts. The gene calls are TRBV12-3 or TRBV12-4 and TRBJ2-1, with 7 nucleotides matching TRBD1. The CDR3 totals 16 residues. J was trimmed by 5 bases and V by 4 bases; bases with no gene match: 11. The CDR3 reads CASSYLQGFGDNEQFF. In nucleotides, the CDR3 is TGTGCCAGCAGTTACCTACAGGGGTTTGGGGACAATGAGCAGTTCTTC.

This clonotype was observed at least ten times. The gene calls are TRBV3-1 and TRBJ2-1, with TRBD2 matching over 13 bases. The CDR3 sequence is 18 residues long. Germline CDR1 and CDR2: LGHDT and YNNKEL (reference sequence). J lost 0 bases, V lost 4 bases, and 6 bases had no gene match. The CDR3 region has the DNA TGTGCCAGCAGCCGCATACGGACTAGCGGGAGCTCCTACAATGAGCAGTTCTTC. Translation: CASSRIRTSGSSYNEQFF.

J is TRBJ1-6 and V is TRBV10-3; 8 bases map to TRBD1. The J segment lost 5 bases and the V segment lost 6 bases, leaving 6 bases of the junction unmatched. Germline V gives CDR1 ENHRY, CDR2 SYGVKD. CDR3 length: 15 amino acids. CDR3 sequence reads: CAIRKTGVDNSPLHF. The CDR3 DNA reads TGTGCCATCAGAAAGACAGGGGTAGATAATTCACCCCTCCACTTT.

The chain is built from TRBV20-1 and TRBJ2-1, with D tentatively TRBD2 (5 bases). The CDR3 runs 13 residues. V lost 6 bases and J lost 6, with 15 bases in between. Per germline, CDR1 DFQATT and CDR2 SNEGSKA (reference sequence). The CDR3 sequence: CSAPGVRANEQFF. The CDR3 DNA reads as TGCAGTGCCCCCGGGGTGAGGGCCAATGAGCAGTTCTTC.

This clonotype occurred many times. V gene TRBV5-4 combines with J gene TRBJ2-7; D is possibly TRBD1 (5 bases). The length of the CDR3 is 15 residues. Trimming stripped 0 bases from V and 2 bases from J, with 12 bases between. CDR1 and CDR2 (germline): SGHNT, YYREEE (reference sequence). This chain's CDR3 is CASSLAAGKPYEQYF. CDR3 sequence (DNA): TGTGCCAGCAGCTTGGCGGCAGGGAAACCCTACGAGCAGTACTTC. The whole variable domain, filled in from reference TRBV5-4 and TRBJ2-7, reads ETGVTQSPTHLIKTRGQQVTLRCSSQSGHNTVSWYQQALGQGPQFIFQYYREEENGRGNFPPRFSGLQFPNYSSELNVNALELDDSALYLCASSLAAGKPYEQYFGPGTRLTVT.